These 17 T cell receptor beta chains came from one sample sequenced in a study of blood T cell repertoires in COVID-19. The method was immunoSEQ multiplex PCR; TCRdb's version includes in-frame clones alone and lacks a portion of them. The repertoire has 250,000 to 400,000 clones, 90% of them found once; the top ten carry about 2.4%. Sequencing input: PBMCs or T cells enriched from blood (not recorded which). The origin of the receptors is a man aged 60 to 75 who had recovered from COVID-19.

The rearrangement links TRBV27 to TRBJ2-1; 7 bases are a match to TRBD2. Germline V CDR1 and CDR2: MNHEY, SMNVEV (reference sequence). This CDR3 is built from 16 residues. Trimming removed 3 bases from V and 8 bases from J; junction bases left unmatched: 13. The CDR3 reads CASSLGEGRFEDEQFF. CDR3 DNA sequence: TGTGCCAGCAGTTTGGGGGAGGGACGCTTTGAAGATGAGCAGTTCTTC.

This chain links TRBV9 with TRBJ2-2; D gene ambiguous. The germline V gene has CDR1 SGDLS and CDR2 YYNGEE. The CDR3 contains 12 residues. Between the trimmed V and J ends, which lost 2 bases and 6 bases, there was a span of 5 bases. The CDR3 protein is CASSVFAGELFF. CDR3 coding DNA: TGTGCCAGCAGCGTTTTCGCCGGGGAGCTGTTTTTT.

The rearrangement joins TRBV6-4 to TRBJ2-3; 8 nucleotides match TRBD2. The V segment lost 3 bases and the J segment 0 bases; nucleotides outside the gene matches: 2. The CDR3 totals 15 residues. Germline loops: CDR1 MRHNA, CDR2 SNTAGT. CDR3 DNA sequence: TGTGCCAGCAGTGATGGCGGGGGGAGCACAGATACGCAGTATTTT. Encoded protein: CASSDGGGSTDTQYF.

The chain joins TRBV19 to TRBJ1-2; 9 bases fit TRBD1. This CDR3 spans 17 amino acids. CDR1 is LNHDA and CDR2 is SQIVND in the germline V gene (reference sequence). V lost 1 base and J lost 3; bases outside the gene matches: 9. The CDR3 DNA sequence: TGTGCCAGTAGTATAGGACTGGGACAGGGTACCTACTATGGCTACACCTTC. Its protein is CASSIGLGQGTYYGYTF. The entire variable domain, with the rest obtained from reference TRBV19 and TRBJ1-2, is as follows: DGGITQSPKYLFRKEGQNVTLSCEQNLNHDAMYWYRQDPGQGLRLIYYSQIVNDFQKGDIAEGYSVSREKKESFPLTVTSAQKNPTAFYLCASSIGLGQGTYYGYTFGSGTRLTVV.

This chain links TRBV7-9 with TRBJ2-7; TRBD1 aligns across 10 bases. Germline V lookup: CDR1 SEHNR, CDR2 FQNEAQ (reference sequence). CDR3 length: 17 amino acids. V gave up 4 bases and J gave up 1 base; unmatched junction bases: 10. Written as DNA, the CDR3 is TGTGCCAGCAGCTCCTACCTCGGGACAGGGGATTCCTACGAGCAGTACTTC. Amino acid sequence: CASSSYLGTGDSYEQYF.

V and J are TRBV5-1 and TRBJ1-1; unclear D gene. The germline V gene encodes CDR1 SGHRS and CDR2 YFSETQ. CDR3 length: 14 amino acids. V was trimmed by 0 bases and J by 1 base, leaving 7 bases between them. This chain's CDR3 is CASSLGQWNTEAFF. The CDR3 DNA is TGCGCCAGCAGCTTGGGACAATGGAACACTGAAGCTTTCTTT.

This chain links TRBV2 with TRBJ2-1, with TRBD2 identical over 7 bases. The germline V gene encodes CDR1 SNHLY and CDR2 FYNNEI. This CDR3 comprises 14 residues. The J segment lost 9 bases and the V segment lost 10 bases, leaving 15 bases of the junction unmatched. CDR3 in DNA: TGTGCCAACAAACTAGCGCCCGAGGGGAGTGAGCAGTTCTTC. Translating gives CANKLAPEGSEQFF.

This chain connects TRBV2 to TRBJ1-5, with 8 bases fitting TRBD1. Germline V gives CDR1 SNHLY, CDR2 FYNNEI. The length of the CDR3 is 15 residues. With V trimmed by 1 base and J by 5 bases, 4 bases remained unmatched. As DNA, the CDR3 is TGTGCCAGCAGTGAAGGGACAGGGCCCTATCAGCCCCAGCATTTT. Translation: CASSEGTGPYQPQHF. Filled out from reference TRBV2 and TRBJ1-5, the complete variable domain reads EPEVTQTPSHQVTQMGQEVILRCVPISNHLYFYWYRQILGQKVEFLVSFYNNEISEKSEIFDDQFSVERPDGSNFTLKIRSTKLEDSAMYFCASSEGTGPYQPQHFGDGTRLSIL.

This clone has only one observation. The CDR3 nucleotides read TGTGCCAGCAGTTACGGGGGGACAGGGGCCGCGTGGGGCTACACCTTC. This codes for CASSYGGTGAAWGYTF. This rearrangement joins TRBV6-5 to TRBJ1-2, with 10 bases matching TRBD1. The J segment lost 8 bases and the V segment lost 2 bases, leaving 11 bases of the junction unmatched. The germline V gene encodes CDR1 MNHEY and CDR2 SVGAGI. This CDR3 comprises 16 residues.

The rearrangement links TRBV20-1 to TRBJ2-7, with TRBD2 matching over 8 bases. J lost 0 bases, V lost 4 bases, and 8 bases had no gene match. In germline, CDR1 is DFQATT, CDR2 SNEGSKA (reference sequence). The length of the CDR3 is 15 residues. CDR3 DNA: TGCAGTGCTAATGAGGGCGGGGGGACCTCCTACGAGCAGTACTTC. It encodes CSANEGGGTSYEQYF.

This chain joins TRBV12-5 and TRBJ2-5; TRBD2 agrees at 15 bases. Germline V gene lookup returns CDR1 LGHNT and CDR2 FRNRAP. Losses at the gene ends were 4 bases for V and 8 bases for J; bases not matched to a gene: 8. The CDR3 loop spans 16 amino acids. The CDR3 here is CASGSRGLAGGGTQYF. For the CDR3, the DNA is TGTGCTAGTGGTTCCCGCGGACTAGCGGGGGGGGGCACCCAGTACTTC.

The chain combines TRBV9 with TRBJ2-1; no reliable D call. Germline values: CDR1 SGDLS, CDR2 YYNGEE. Trimming took 3 bases from V and 0 from J, leaving 7 bases between them. CDR3 length equals 14 residues. The CDR3 DNA follows: TGTGCCAGCAGCGCAGGTGGCTCCTACAATGAGCAGTTCTTC. It encodes CASSAGGSYNEQFF.

This clone was observed once. The V and J genes are TRBV5-5 and TRBJ1-1, with D possibly TRBD1 on 5 matching bases. The CDR3 contains 18 residues. Germline V CDR1 and CDR2: SGHKS, YYEKEE (reference sequence). V was shortened by 0 bases and J by 10 bases, with 28 bases between the two germline ends. The CDR3 DNA reads as TGTGCCAGCAGCTTGGACGGTTACACGGCAGGGAGGTATGGTGGAGCTTTCTTT. This sequence encodes CASSLDGYTAGRYGGAFF.

The chain has TRBV13 and TRBJ2-3; D remains unclear. Trimming stripped 0 bases from V and 6 bases from J, with 7 bases between. This CDR3 has 13 amino acids. Germline CDR1 is PRHDT and CDR2 is FYEKMQ (reference sequence). This CDR3 reads CASSLGRRDTQYF. Written as DNA, the CDR3 is TGTGCCAGCAGCTTAGGAAGGCGGGATACGCAGTATTTT.

About this clone: Other DNA sequences in this sample translate to the same CDR3. The V and J genes are TRBV29-1 and TRBJ2-3, with TRBD2 identical over 15 bases. The CDR3 loop spans 14 amino acids. Germline loops: CDR1 SQVTM, CDR2 ANQGSEA. Trimming removed 6 bases from V and 4 bases from J; junction bases left unmatched: 2. CDR3 DNA: TGCAGCGTCGGACTAGCGGGAGGGTCAGATACGCAGTATTTT. As protein: CSVGLAGGSDTQYF.

The chain employs TRBV4-2 and TRBJ2-5; 7 positions agree with TRBD1. The J segment lost 3 bases and the V segment lost 0 bases, leaving 4 bases of the junction unmatched. The germline V gene encodes CDR1 LGHNA and CDR2 YNFKEQ. CDR3 size: 15 residues. CDR3 in amino acids: CASSQDEGAKETQYF. The CDR3 DNA reads as TGTGCCAGCAGCCAAGATGAGGGGGCAAAAGAGACCCAGTACTTC.

This rearrangement joins TRBV12-3 or TRBV12-4 to TRBJ1-5; TRBD1 matches 7 bases. The CDR3 loop spans 13 amino acids. The J segment lost 6 bases and the V segment lost 3 bases, leaving 2 bases of the junction unmatched. The CDR3 DNA reads as TGTGCCAGCAGTTTTGCAGGGGGTCAGCCCCAGCATTTT. Amino acid sequence: CASSFAGGQPQHF.